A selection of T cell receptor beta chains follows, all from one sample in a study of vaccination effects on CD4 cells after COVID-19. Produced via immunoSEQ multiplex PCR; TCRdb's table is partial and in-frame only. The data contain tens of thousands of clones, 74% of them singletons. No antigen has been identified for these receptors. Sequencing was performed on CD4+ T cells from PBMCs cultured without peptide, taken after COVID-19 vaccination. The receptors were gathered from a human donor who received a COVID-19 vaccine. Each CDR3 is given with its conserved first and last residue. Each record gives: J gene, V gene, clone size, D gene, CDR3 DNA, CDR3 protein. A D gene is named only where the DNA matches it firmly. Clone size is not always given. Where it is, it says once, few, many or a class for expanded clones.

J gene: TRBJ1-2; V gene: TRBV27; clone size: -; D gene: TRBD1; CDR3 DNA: TGTGCCAGCAGTCACAGGGGGCGATGGAGCTATGGCTACACCTTC; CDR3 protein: CASSHRGRWSYGYTF
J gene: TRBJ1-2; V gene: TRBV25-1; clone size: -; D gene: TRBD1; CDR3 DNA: TGTGCCAGCAGGGAGACAGGGGTCTATGGCTACACCTTC; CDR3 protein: CASRETGVYGYTF
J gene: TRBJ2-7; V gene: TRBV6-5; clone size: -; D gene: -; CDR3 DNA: TGTGCCAGCATCGACCCCTCCCAGTCCTACGAGCAGTACTTC; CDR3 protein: CASIDPSQSYEQYF
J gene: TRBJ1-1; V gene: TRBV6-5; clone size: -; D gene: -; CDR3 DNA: TGTGCCAGCTTTAAGTCCGCGGGGAACACTGAAGCTTTCTTT; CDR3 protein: CASFKSAGNTEAFF
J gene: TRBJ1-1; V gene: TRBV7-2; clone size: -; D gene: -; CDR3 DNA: TGTGCCAGCAGCTTAGGGGGGACATCTGAAGCTTTCTTT; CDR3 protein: CASSLGGTSEAFF
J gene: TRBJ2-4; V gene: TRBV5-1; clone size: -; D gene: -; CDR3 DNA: TGCGCCAGCAGCGAGCCTCCGGGACAAGGGTACTTC; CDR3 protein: CASSEPPGQGYF
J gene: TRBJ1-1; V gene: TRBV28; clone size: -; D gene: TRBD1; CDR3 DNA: TGTGCCAGCAGAAATTACGACAGGGGAGACACTGAAGCTTTCTTT; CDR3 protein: CASRNYDRGDTEAFF
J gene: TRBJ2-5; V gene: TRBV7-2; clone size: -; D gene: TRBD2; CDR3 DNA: TGTGCCAGCACCTCGGGGAGCGGGGGGCCCCAAGAGACCCAGTACTTC; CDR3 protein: CASTSGSGGPQETQYF
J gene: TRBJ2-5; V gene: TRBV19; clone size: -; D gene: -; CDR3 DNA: TGTGCCAGTAGCCGCCGGACTGGACAAATCCAAGAGACCCAGTACTTC; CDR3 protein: CASSRRTGQIQETQYF
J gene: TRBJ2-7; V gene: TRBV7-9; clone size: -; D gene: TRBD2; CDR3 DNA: TGTGCCAGCAGCCCCTCCCCCACTAGCGGAGGACTCTTC; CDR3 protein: CASSPSPTSGGLF
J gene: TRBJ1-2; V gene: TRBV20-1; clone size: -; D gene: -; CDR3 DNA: TGCAGTGCTAGTGGGCAGGGTCGGGCCTTC; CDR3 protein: CSASGQGRAF
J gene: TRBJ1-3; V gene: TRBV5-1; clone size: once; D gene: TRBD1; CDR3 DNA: TGCGCCAGCAGCCCCTGGGACAGGACGAGCTCTGGAAACACCATATATTTT; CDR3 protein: CASSPWDRTSSGNTIYF
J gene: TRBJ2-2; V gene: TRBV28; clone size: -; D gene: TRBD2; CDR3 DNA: TGTGCCAGCCTAGCGGGGGGCACCGGGGAGCTGTTTTTT; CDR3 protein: CASLAGGTGELFF
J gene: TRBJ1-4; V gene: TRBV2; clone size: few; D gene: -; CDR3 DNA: TGTGCCAGCCGGACGAGGGTGGATGAAAAACTGTTTTTT; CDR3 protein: CASRTRVDEKLFF
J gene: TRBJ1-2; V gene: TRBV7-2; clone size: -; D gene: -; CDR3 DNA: TGTGCCAGCAGCTTATTCACGAGGGGCTACACCTTC; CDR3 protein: CASSLFTRGYTF
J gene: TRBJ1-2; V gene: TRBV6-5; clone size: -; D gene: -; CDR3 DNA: TGTGCCAGCAGCTCCGGGACATTAAAATATGGCTACACCTTC; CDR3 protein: CASSSGTLKYGYTF
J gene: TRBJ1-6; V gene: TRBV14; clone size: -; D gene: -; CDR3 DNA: TGTGCCAGCAGCCTCTTCCCGGCGGGGGCTAATTCACCCCTCCACTTT; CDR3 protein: CASSLFPAGANSPLHF